This T cell receptor (beta chain) was identified in a study of CD8 T cells in ankylosing spondylitis. In this sample, this clonotype turned up many times. The antigen remains unidentified. Study results and limitations: Ankylosing spondylitis blood appeared to carry a characteristic TCR beta motif of several highly homologous variants. Clones tied to disease were said to be significantly enriched in matched ankylosing spondylitis synovial fluid.

The CDR3 contains 13 residues. V gave up 6 bases and J gave up 5 bases, with 15 bases separating them. The germline gives CDR1 DFQATT, CDR2 SNEGSKA (reference sequence). TCRdb recomputed calls from the 5' RACE reads with MiXCR, one row per CDR3 protein. Of 130,000 or so distinct CDR3 sequences listed, about 10% are singletons. This receptor was identified in a female donor with ankylosing spondylitis or in good health (not recorded which). The J gene is TRBJ2-3, the V gene TRBV20-1; no definite D call. The sequenced material came from blood, either unsorted or a sorted T cell fraction (not recorded which). For the CDR3, the DNA is TGCAGTGCACCGGACGCCGCTGGAGATACGCAGTATTTT. It is translated as CSAPDAAGDTQYF.